The present entry profiles one T cell receptor beta chain with its context. Its target is not known. V dropped 3 bases and J dropped 0; count of bases not matched to a gene: 8. The V gene's germline CDR1 is SGHNT and CDR2 YYREEE (reference sequence). CDR3 size: 17 residues. This sample was taken from a study of vaccination and CD4 T cells after COVID-19. Scientists ran DNA taken from cultured CD4+ T cells through the Oncomine TCR Beta short-read assay for sequencing. TCRdb itself ran the PCR reads through MiXCR, one entry per CDR3 protein. The top ten hold about a tenth of the sample, which has 9,900 or so distinct CDR3 sequences, about 31% seen once. Specified treatment: roughly 11-day PBMC culture with coronavirus spike peptide pools or control peptides (ViraFEST assay). Whole-study results and caveats: Spike mono-reactivity was evident in 304 of the 307 vaccine-specific clones derived from convalescent patients.

The TCR comes from a human donor who had recovered from COVID-19. The specimen comprised CD4+ T cells from blood, cultured in vitro, sampled after SARS-CoV-2 vaccination. J is TRBJ2-1 and V is TRBV5-4; 8 nucleotides align to TRBD2. CDR3 protein: CASSYPIAGSSYNEQFF. The DNA of the CDR3 is TGTGCCAGCAGCTACCCAATAGCGGGAAGCTCCTACAATGAGCAGTTCTTC.